One T cell receptor (beta chain) is described in this entry. This sample was included in a study of T cells expressing NK-cell markers. Study-wide background: Sorted CD3+CD56+NKG2C+, CD3+CD56+NKG2C- and CD3+CD56-NKG2C+ T cells supplied TCR beta repertoires.

TCRdb reanalyzed the 5' RACE reads and collapses them to one entry per CDR3 protein, without DNA. This table holds approximately 420,000 distinct CDR3 sequences. Sequenced sample: blood T cells: a sorted CD56 or NKG2C T cell subset, CD4+ or CD8+ T cells, or bulk PBMC T cells (not recorded which). This receptor was obtained from a woman aged 45-59 years in good health.

The CDR3 is CASSQDVASGMFFF. This chain joins TRBV3-1 and TRBJ2-1; no DNA is available, so the TRBD2 call from TCRdb remains unchecked. From germline, CDR1 is LGHDT and CDR2 YNNKEL (reference sequence). The CDR3 runs 14 residues.